This T cell receptor beta chain was profiled in a study of Ad26.COV2.S vaccination and SARS-CoV-2 variants. Background on the study: COV1001, an Ad26.COV2.S trial, supplied this vaccine-arm donor. The vaccine Ad26.COV2.S was put into the muscle once, or twice with 56 days between.

The trim removed 4 bases at V and 14 bases at J, leaving 16 bases unmatched. This CDR3 is 15 amino acids long. Germline CDR1 reads MNHEY; CDR2 reads SVGAGI. Stated treatment: about 20 received Ad26.COV2.S at low or high dose, single or two shots; about 5 received placebo; per-sample allocation not given. Samples analyzed were those drawn on day 63 after the first vaccine or placebo injection. Study results and limitations: Marked by substantial breadth, spike-specific CD8+ and CD4+ T cell responses were reportedly seen after vaccination. Ad26.COV2.S recipients had broader spike-specific TCRs (P = 0.0014).

The assay was immunoSEQ multiplex PCR, and TCRdb's table has in-frame clones only and misses some. The sample carries 200,000 to 300,000 clones, 70% to 90% recorded once. In the case of this clone: What it binds is not known.

The sample in question was peripheral blood, obtained in a trial of Ad26.COV2.S vaccine versus placebo. The origin of this receptor is a person between 18 and 65 years old who received the Ad26.COV2.S COVID-19 vaccine or a placebo. V gene TRBV6-5 combines with J gene TRBJ2-1, with TRBD2 matching over 8 bases. CDR3 protein: CASSSPSGLALQEFF. The CDR3 DNA reads as TGTGCCAGCAGTTCCCCCTCCGGACTAGCCCTACAGGAGTTCTTC.